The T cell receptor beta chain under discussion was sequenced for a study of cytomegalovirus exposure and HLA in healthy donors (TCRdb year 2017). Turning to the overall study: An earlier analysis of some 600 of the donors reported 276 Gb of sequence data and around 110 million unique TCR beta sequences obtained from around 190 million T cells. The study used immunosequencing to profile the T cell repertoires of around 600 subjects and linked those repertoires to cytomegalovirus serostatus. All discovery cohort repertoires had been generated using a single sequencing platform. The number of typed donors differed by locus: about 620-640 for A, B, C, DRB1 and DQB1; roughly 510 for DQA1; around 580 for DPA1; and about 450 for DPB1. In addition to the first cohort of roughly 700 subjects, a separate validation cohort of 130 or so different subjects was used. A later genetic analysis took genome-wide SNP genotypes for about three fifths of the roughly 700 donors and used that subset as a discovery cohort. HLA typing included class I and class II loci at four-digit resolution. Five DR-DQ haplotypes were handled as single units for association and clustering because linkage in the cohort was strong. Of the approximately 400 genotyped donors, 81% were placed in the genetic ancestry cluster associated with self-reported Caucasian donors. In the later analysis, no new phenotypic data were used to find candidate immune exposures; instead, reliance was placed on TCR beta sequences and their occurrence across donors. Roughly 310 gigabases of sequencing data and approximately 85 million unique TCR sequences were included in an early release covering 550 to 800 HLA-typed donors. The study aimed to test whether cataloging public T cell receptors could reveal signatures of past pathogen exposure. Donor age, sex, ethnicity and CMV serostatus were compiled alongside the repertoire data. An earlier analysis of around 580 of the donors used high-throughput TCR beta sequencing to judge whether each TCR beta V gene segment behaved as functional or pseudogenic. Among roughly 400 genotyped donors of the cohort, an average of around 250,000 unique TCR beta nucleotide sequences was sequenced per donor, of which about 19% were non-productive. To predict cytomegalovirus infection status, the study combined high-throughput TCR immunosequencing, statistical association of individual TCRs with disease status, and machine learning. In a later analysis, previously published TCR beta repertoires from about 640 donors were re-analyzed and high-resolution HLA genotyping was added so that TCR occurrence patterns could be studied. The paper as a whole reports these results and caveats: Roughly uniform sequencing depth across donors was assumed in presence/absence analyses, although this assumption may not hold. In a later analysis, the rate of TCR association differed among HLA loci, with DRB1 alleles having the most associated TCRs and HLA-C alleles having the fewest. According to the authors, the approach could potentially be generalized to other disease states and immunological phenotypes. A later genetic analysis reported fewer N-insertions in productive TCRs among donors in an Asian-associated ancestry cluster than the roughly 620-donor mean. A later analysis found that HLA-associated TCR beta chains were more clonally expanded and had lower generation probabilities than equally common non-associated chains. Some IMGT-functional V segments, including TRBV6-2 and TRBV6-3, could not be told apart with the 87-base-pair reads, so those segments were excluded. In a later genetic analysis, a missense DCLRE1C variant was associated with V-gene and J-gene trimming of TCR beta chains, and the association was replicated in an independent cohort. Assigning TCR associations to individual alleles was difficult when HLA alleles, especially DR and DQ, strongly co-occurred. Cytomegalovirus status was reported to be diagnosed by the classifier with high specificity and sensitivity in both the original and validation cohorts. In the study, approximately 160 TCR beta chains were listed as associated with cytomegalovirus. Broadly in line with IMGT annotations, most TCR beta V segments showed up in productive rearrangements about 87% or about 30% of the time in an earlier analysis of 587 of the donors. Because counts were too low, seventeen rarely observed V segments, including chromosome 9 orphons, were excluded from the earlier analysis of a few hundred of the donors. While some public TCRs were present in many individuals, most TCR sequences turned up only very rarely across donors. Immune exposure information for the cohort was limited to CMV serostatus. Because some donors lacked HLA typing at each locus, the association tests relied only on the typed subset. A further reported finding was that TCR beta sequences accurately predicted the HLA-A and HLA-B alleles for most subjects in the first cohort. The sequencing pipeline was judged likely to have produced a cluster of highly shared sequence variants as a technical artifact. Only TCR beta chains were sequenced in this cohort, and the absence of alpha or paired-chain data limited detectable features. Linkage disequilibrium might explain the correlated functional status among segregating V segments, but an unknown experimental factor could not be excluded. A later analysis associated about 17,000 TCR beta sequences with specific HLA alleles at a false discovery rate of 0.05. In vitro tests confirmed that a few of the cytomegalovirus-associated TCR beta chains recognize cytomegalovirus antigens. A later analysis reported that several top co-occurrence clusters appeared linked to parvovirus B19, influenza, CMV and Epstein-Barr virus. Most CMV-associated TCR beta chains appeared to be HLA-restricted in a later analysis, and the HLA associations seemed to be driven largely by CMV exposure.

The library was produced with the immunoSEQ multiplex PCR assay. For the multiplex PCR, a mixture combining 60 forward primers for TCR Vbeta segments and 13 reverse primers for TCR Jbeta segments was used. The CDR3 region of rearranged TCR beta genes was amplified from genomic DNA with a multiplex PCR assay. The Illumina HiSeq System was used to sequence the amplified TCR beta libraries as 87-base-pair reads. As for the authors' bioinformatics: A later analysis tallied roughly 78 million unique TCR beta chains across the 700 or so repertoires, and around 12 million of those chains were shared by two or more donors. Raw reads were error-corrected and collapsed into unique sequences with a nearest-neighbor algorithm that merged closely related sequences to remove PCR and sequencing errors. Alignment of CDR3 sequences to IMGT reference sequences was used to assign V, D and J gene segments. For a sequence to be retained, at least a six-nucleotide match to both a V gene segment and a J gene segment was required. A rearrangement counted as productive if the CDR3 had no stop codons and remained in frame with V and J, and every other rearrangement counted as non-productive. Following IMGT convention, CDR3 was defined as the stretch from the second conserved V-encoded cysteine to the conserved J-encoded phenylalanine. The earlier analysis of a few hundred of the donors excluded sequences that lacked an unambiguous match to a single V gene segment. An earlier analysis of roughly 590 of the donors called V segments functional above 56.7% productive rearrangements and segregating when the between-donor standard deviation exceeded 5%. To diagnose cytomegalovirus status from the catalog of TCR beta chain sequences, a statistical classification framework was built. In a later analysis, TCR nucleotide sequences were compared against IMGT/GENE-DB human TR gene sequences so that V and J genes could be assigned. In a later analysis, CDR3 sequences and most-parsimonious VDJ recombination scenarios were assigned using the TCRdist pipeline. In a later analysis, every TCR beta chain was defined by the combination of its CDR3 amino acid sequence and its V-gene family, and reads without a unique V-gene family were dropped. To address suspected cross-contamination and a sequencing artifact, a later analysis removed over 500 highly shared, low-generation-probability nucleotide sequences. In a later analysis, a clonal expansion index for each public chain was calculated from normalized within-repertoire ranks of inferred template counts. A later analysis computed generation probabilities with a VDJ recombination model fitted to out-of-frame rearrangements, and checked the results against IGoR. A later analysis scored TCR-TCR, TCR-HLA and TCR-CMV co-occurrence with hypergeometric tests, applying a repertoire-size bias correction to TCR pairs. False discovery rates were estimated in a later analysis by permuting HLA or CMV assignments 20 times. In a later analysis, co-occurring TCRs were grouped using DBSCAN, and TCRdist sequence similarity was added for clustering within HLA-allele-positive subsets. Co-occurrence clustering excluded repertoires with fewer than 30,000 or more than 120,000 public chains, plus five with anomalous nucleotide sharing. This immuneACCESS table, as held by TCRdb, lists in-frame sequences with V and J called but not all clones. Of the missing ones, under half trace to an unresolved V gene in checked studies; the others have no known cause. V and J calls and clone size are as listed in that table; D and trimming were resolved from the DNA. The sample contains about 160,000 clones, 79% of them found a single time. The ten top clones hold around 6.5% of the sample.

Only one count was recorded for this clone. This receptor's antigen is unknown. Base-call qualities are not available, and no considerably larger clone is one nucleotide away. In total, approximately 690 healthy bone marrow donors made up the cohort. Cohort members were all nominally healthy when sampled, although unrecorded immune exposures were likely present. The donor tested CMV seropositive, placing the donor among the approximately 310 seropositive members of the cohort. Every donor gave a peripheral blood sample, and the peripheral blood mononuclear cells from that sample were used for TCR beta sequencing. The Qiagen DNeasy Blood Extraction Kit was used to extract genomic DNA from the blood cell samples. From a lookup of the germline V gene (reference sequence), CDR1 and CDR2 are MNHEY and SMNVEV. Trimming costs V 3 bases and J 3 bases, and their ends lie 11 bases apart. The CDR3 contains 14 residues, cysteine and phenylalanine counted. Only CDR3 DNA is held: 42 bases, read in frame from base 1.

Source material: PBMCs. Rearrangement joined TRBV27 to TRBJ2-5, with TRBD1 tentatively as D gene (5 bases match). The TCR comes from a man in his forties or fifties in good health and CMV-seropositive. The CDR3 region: CASSFLGVEETQYF. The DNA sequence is TGTGCCAGCAGTTTTTTAGGGGTGGAAGAGACCCAGTACTTC.